These 12 T cell receptor beta chains were sequenced from one sample in a study of cytomegalovirus exposure and HLA in healthy donors. Primers included in the PCR were 60 Vbeta and 13 Jbeta primers. Clones were read by immunoSEQ multiplex PCR, and TCRdb kept only the in-frame ones, dropping some. The sample table includes fewer than 150,000 clones. Sequencing was carried out using PBMCs. The receptors were sampled from a middle-aged man in good health and CMV-seronegative.

The gene calls are TRBV6-5 and TRBJ2-3; possibly TRBD2 for D (5 bases). The germline CDR1 and CDR2 sequences are MNHEY and SVGAGI. V was trimmed by 2 bases and J by 0 bases, leaving 12 bases between them. The CDR3 is 16 amino acids. The chain's CDR3 is CASSYVRGESTDTQYF. CDR3 in DNA: TGTGCCAGCAGTTACGTCCGGGGAGAAAGCACAGATACGCAGTATTTT.

The J gene is TRBJ2-7, the V gene TRBV6-5; 9 bases fit TRBD1. Unmatched junction bases numbered 15, after V lost 9 bases and J lost 6 bases. The CDR3 is 15 amino acids. Per the germline V gene, CDR1 is MNHEY and CDR2 is SVGAGI. CDR3 loop: CARGCRGQGISEQYF. The CDR3 DNA reads as TGTGCCAGGGGGTGTAGAGGACAGGGGATCTCCGAGCAGTACTTC.

The rearrangement uses TRBV5-4 and TRBJ2-7; TRBD1 aligns across 7 bases. The length of the CDR3 is 16 residues. Losses at the gene ends were 4 bases for V and 0 bases for J; bases not matched to a gene: 10. Germline-derived CDR1 and CDR2 are SGHNT and YYREEE (reference sequence). CDR3 loop: CASSVISGQSSYEQYF. CDR3 bases: TGTGCCAGCAGCGTAATATCGGGACAGAGCTCCTACGAGCAGTACTTC. Full variable domain (missing parts from reference TRBV5-4 and TRBJ2-7): ETGVTQSPTHLIKTRGQQVTLRCSSQSGHNTVSWYQQALGQGPQFIFQYYREEENGRGNFPPRFSGLQFPNYSSELNVNALELDDSALYLCASSVISGQSSYEQYFGPGTRLTVT.

The V call is TRBV6-5, the J call TRBJ1-5, with D perhaps TRBD1 (6 bases). V was trimmed by 4 bases and J by 7 bases, leaving 20 bases between them. Germline V gene lookup returns CDR1 MNHEY and CDR2 SVGAGI. This CDR3 spans 16 amino acids. CDR3 nucleotide sequence: TGTGCCAGCAGTTCACGACAGGCCCCGATGGAGCAGCCCCAGCATTTT. Its protein product is CASSSRQAPMEQPQHF.

The CDR3 loop is CASSSLGTKDTF. The CDR3, as DNA: TGTGCCAGCAGCTCCTTGGGGACAAAAGACACCTTC. The rearrangement uses TRBV5-4 and TRBJ1-2; the D gene is possibly TRBD1 (6 bases). The CDR3 runs 12 residues. The germline CDR1 and CDR2 sequences are SGHNT and YYREEE (reference sequence). V was shortened by 3 bases and J by 12 bases, with 15 bases between the two germline ends. Using reference TRBV5-4 and TRBJ1-2 for the parts outside the CDR3, the full variable domain is ETGVTQSPTHLIKTRGQQVTLRCSSQSGHNTVSWYQQALGQGPQFIFQYYREEENGRGNFPPRFSGLQFPNYSSELNVNALELDDSALYLCASSSLGTKDTFGSGTRLTVV.

The J gene is TRBJ2-3, the V gene TRBV7-6, with 7 bases fitting TRBD2. This CDR3 has 14 amino acids. Germline loops: CDR1 SGHVS, CDR2 FNYEAQ. Germline trimming cut 3 bases from V and 1 base from J; bases unmatched to any gene: 1. The CDR3 sequence is CASSFTSGTDTQYF. CDR3 DNA sequence: TGTGCCAGCAGCTTCACTAGCGGCACAGATACGCAGTATTTT.

This chain uses TRBV18 with TRBJ1-2; 8 bases are a match to TRBD1. This CDR3 has 13 amino acids. Trimming took 5 bases from V and 7 from J; bases not matched to a gene: 6. Germline CDR1 and CDR2: KGHSH and LQKENI. This chain's CDR3 is CASSAGQGRGYTF. For the CDR3, the DNA is TGTGCCAGCTCAGCCGGACAGGGTCGTGGCTACACCTTC. The full variable domain, in which reference TRBV18 and TRBJ1-2 provide the parts outside the CDR3, is NAGVMQNPRHLVRRRGQEARLRCSPMKGHSHVYWYRQLPEEGLKFMVYLQKENIIDESGMPKERFSAEFPKEGPSILRIQQVVRGDSAAYFCASSAGQGRGYTFGSGTRLTVV.

This sequence joins TRBV25-1 and TRBJ2-7, with 7 bases aligning to TRBD1. Germline lookup yields CDR1 MGHDK and CDR2 SYGVNS. The junction had 8 bases not matched to a gene; V was cut back by 11 bases and J by 4 bases. This CDR3 spans 12 amino acids. CDR3 in amino acids: CASSWGQYEQYF. The CDR3 DNA reads TGTGCCTCCTCCTGGGGACAGTACGAGCAGTACTTC.

Written as DNA, the CDR3 is TGTGCCAGCAGCCCGGGAGGTGTGGGGGGGGATGGCTACACCTTC. It translates to CASSPGGVGGDGYTF. The J gene is TRBJ1-2, the V gene TRBV5-4, with a tentative D call TRBD1 (5 bases). The CDR3 totals 15 residues. The germline CDR1 and CDR2 sequences are SGHNT and YYREEE (reference sequence). With 4 bases removed from V and 6 bases from J, the gap between germline ends came to 19 bases.

The rearrangement links TRBV27 to TRBJ2-3; possible D gene TRBD2, 5 bases. Germline CDR1 and CDR2: MNHEY and SMNVEV (reference sequence). Deletions cut 5 bases from V and 1 base from J, with 16 bases between. CDR3 size: 16 residues. The CDR3 sequence: CASSPLEGRGTDTQYF. CDR3 nucleotide sequence: TGTGCCAGCAGTCCGCTTGAGGGCCGGGGCACAGATACGCAGTATTTT.

The chain carries TRBV18 and TRBJ2-5, with D tentatively TRBD1 (6 bases). The germline V gene has CDR1 KGHSH and CDR2 LQKENI. The CDR3 has 15 residues. Trimming pared 1 base from V and 2 bases from J, leaving 11 bases between. The chain's CDR3 is CASSPRRGTQETQYF. Here the CDR3 DNA reads TGTGCCAGCTCACCACGGAGAGGGACACAAGAGACCCAGTACTTC.

V usage is TRBV5-1 and J usage is TRBJ1-1; a weak D match, TRBD1 (6 bases). Germline CDR1 reads SGHRS; CDR2 reads YFSETQ. The germline V and J ends were trimmed by 5 bases and 3 bases, with 11 bases remaining between them. This CDR3 spans 13 amino acids. CDR3 loop: CASRNPGDTEAFF. The CDR3 nucleotides read TGCGCCAGCAGGAACCCAGGGGACACTGAAGCTTTCTTT. The entire variable domain, with the rest obtained from reference TRBV5-1 and TRBJ1-1, is as follows: KAGVTQTPRYLIKTRGQQVTLSCSPISGHRSVSWYQQTPGQGLQFLFEYFSETQRNKGNFPGRFSGRQFSNSRSEMNVSTLELGDSALYLCASRNPGDTEAFFGQGTRLTVV.